The subject of this entry is one T cell receptor beta chain. Its antigen is currently unknown. In the PCR, 60 Vbeta and 13 Jbeta primers were used. Some clones are missing from TCRdb's copy, which holds only in-frame ones; the method was immunoSEQ multiplex PCR. The sample lists around 190,000 clones; about 9% were seen once. The sample originates from a study of cytomegalovirus exposure and HLA in healthy donors. The CDR3 extends over 15 amino acids. Germline assignment: CDR1 LGHNT and CDR2 FRNRAP. After removal of 4 bases from V and 4 bases from J, the junction contained 1 base not matched to a gene. General study points: Apart from CMV serostatus, no immune exposure information was available. TCR beta V- and J-gene trimming was later associated with a missense DCLRE1C variant. Most of the CMV-associated TCR beta chains (in a later analysis) appeared to be HLA-restricted. The study assumed roughly uniform donor sequencing depth for presence/absence analyses.

This receptor was identified in a woman aged 25-40 years in good health and CMV-seropositive. The sample was PBMCs. V and J are TRBV12-5 and TRBJ2-5; 15 bases agree with TRBD2. CDR3: CASGWGLAGGETQYF. CDR3 DNA: TGTGCTAGTGGTTGGGGACTAGCGGGAGGAGAGACCCAGTACTTC.